This TCR beta chain stems from a study of T cell responses to AZD1222 COVID-19 vaccine. Generated by immunoSEQ multiplex PCR, the TCRdb table keeps only in-frame clones and is missing some. The repertoire holds over 150,000 clones, around 94% seen once, with roughly 1.7% in the top ten. This clone came up once. This CDR3 contains 19 residues. From germline, CDR1 is KGHSH and CDR2 LQKENI. Deletions cut 0 bases from V and 0 bases from J, with 15 bases between. This TCR was recovered from an adult who received the AZD1222 COVID-19 vaccine. The chain has TRBV18 and TRBJ2-6; the D call may be TRBD1 or TRBD2 (6 bases each). The sequencing here drew on peripheral blood, taken 28 days after the second AZD1222 dose. DNA for the CDR3: TGTGCCAGCTCACCACCTGGAGGGGGTGGAAACTCTGGGGCCAACGTCCTGACTTTC. Its translation is CASSPPGGGGNSGANVLTF.